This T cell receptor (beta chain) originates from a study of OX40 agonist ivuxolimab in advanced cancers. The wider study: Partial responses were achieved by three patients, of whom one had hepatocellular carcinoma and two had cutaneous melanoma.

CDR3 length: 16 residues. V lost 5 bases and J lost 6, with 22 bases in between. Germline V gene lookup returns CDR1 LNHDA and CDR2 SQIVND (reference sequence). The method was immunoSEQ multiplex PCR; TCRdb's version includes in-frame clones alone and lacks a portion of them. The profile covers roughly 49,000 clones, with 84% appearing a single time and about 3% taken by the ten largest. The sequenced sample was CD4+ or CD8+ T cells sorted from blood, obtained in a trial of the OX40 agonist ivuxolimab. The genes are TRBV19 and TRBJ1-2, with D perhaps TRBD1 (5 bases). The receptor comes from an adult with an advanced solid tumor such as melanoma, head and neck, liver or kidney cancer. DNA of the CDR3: TGTGCCAGTAGTCCCTCGCACGGGGCCAAGCTACATGGCTACACCTTC. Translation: CASSPSHGAKLHGYTF.